The TCR beta chain described here comes from a study of blood T cell repertoires in COVID-19. For the study at large: Samples representing acute and convalescent COVID-19 were sourced from the United States, Italy and Spain. The analysed material was cDNA or gDNA that came from T cells, B-cell-depleted T cells, or PBMCs.

This CDR3 has 15 residues. Germline V lookup: CDR1 SGHRS, CDR2 YFSETQ. With V trimmed by 1 base and J by 8 bases, 8 bases remained unmatched. Per the study methods: The assay estimated nucleated cells by amplifying reference gene primers. TCRdb keeps only in-frame clones here, not all; method: immunoSEQ multiplex PCR. V and J calls and clone size come straight from that table; D and trimming were deduced from the DNA. The sample has around 80,000 clones, around three quarters seen once. This clone appeared a single time. Source material: peripheral blood. The sequence was obtained from a man aged 50 or older with active or convalescent COVID-19. V usage is TRBV5-1 and J usage is TRBJ1-2; TRBD1 matches 10 bases. The CDR3 DNA follows: TGCGCCAGCAGCTTGAACGGACAGGGGGTGGACGGCTACACCTTC. Its protein is CASSLNGQGVDGYTF. The full variable domain, completed using reference TRBV5-1 and TRBJ1-2, is KAGVTQTPRYLIKTRGQQVTLSCSPISGHRSVSWYQQTPGQGLQFLFEYFSETQRNKGNFPGRFSGRQFSNSRSEMNVSTLELGDSALYLCASSLNGQGVDGYTFGSGTRLTVV.